The subject of this entry is one T cell receptor (beta chain). The antigen is unknown. The data were obtained in a study of T cell responses to AZD1222 COVID-19 vaccine. Sequencing used immunoSEQ multiplex PCR; TCRdb keeps in-frame clones, though not all of them. Of some 120,000 clones detected, roughly 88% appear once; the ten largest clones hold about 10%. Notes on the study in general: White British donors predominated, females outnumbered males, and clonal diversity was possibly underestimated. A rise in Spike-specific TCR breadth and depth followed two AZD1222 doses.

Looked up from germline, CDR1 is SEHNR and CDR2 is FQNEAQ (reference sequence). V was clipped by 4 bases and J by 11 bases, with 14 bases between them. The CDR3 runs to 12 residues. J is TRBJ1-1 and V is TRBV7-9; unclear D gene. The sample in question was peripheral blood, obtained on day 0 of AZD1222 vaccination. The clonotype comes from an adult in good health. The CDR3 sequence: CASSSSPLGAFF. The CDR3 DNA is TGTGCCAGCAGCTCAAGCCCCTTGGGGGCTTTCTTT.